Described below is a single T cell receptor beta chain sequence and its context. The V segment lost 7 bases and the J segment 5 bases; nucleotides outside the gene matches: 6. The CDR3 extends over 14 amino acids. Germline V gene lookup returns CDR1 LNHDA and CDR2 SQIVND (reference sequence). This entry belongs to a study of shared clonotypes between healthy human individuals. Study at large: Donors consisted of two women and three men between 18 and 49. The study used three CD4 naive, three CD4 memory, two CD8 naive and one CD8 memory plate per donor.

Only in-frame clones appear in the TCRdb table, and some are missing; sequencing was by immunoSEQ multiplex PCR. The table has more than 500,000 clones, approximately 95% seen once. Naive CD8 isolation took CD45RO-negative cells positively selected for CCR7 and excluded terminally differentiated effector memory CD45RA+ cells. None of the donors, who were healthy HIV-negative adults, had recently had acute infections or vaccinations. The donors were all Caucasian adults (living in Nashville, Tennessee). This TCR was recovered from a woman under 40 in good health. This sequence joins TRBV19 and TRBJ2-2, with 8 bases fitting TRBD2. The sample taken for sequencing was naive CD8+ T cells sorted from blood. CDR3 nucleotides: TGTGCCAGTATCGAGCGGGAGCCGACCGGGGAGCTGTTTTTT. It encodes CASIEREPTGELFF. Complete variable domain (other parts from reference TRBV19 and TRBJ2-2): DGGITQSPKYLFRKEGQNVTLSCEQNLNHDAMYWYRQDPGQGLRLIYYSQIVNDFQKGDIAEGYSVSREKKESFPLTVTSAQKNPTAFYLCASIEREPTGELFFGEGSRLTVL.